Presented here are 16 T cell receptor beta chains from one specimen sequenced in a study of graft-versus-host responses after intestinal transplantation. TCRdb's table, derived via immunoSEQ multiplex PCR, lists solely in-frame clones and lacks some. The profile shows about 66,000 clones, 90% of them singletons. Their antigens are not known. The sample in question was unstimulated CD8+ T cells sorted from spleen or lymph node cells, obtained before intestinal transplant. These receptors were collected from a human donor who received an intestinal transplant.

The chain has TRBV6-5 and TRBJ1-5; D is possibly TRBD1 (5 bases). The V gene's germline CDR1 is MNHEY and CDR2 SVGAGI. This CDR3 region has 14 residues. V lost 2 bases to trimming and J lost 6 bases, with 11 bases between them. The CDR3 region has the DNA TGTGCCAGCAGTTACGGGGGGGTAGGTCAGCCCCAGCATTTT. Protein: CASSYGGVGQPQHF.

The CDR3, as DNA: TGTGCCAGCAGCCCATCGACAGATGAAGCTTTCTTT. Translated: CASSPSTDEAFF. The gene calls are TRBV9 and TRBJ1-1, with D maybe TRBD1 (5 bases). This CDR3 has 12 residues. Germline lookup yields CDR1 SGDLS and CDR2 YYNGEE. Between the trimmed V and J ends, which lost 4 bases and 7 bases, there was a span of 11 bases. The full variable domain, completed using reference TRBV9 and TRBJ1-1, is DSGVTQTPKHLITATGQRVTLRCSPRSGDLSVYWYQQSLDQGLQFLIQYYNGEERAKGNILERFSAQQFPDLHSELNLSSLELGDSALYFCASSPSTDEAFFGQGTRLTVV.

J is TRBJ2-7 and V is TRBV27; possible D gene TRBD1, 6 bases. Germline CDR1 MNHEY, CDR2 SMNVEV (reference sequence). This CDR3 is built from 13 residues. V lost 6 bases to trimming and J lost 3 bases, with 12 bases between them. The CDR3 bases are TGTGCCAGCAGGAAACAGGGTAACTACGAGCAGTACTTC. Translation: CASRKQGNYEQYF.

This clone is deemed medium-sized. The V gene is TRBV7-6, the J gene TRBJ1-1; TRBD1 agrees at 11 bases. V lost 5 bases to trimming and J lost 6 bases; unmatched junction nucleotides: 8. Per the germline V gene, CDR1 is SGHVS and CDR2 is FNYEAQ. The CDR3 runs to 15 residues. CDR3 sequence: CASSGGGQGGPEAFF. DNA of the CDR3: TGTGCCAGCAGCGGAGGGGGACAGGGGGGGCCTGAAGCTTTCTTT.

The DNA of the CDR3 is TGTGCCAGCAGCCCCGGACAGATGAACACTGAAGCTTTCTTT. Amino acid sequence: CASSPGQMNTEAFF. The rearrangement uses TRBV13 and TRBJ1-1; possible D gene TRBD1, 6 bases. There are 14 residues in the CDR3. CDR1 and CDR2 (germline): PRHDT, FYEKMQ (reference sequence). V lost 5 bases to trimming and J lost 0 bases, with 10 bases between them.

The chain uses TRBV4-1 and TRBJ1-6, with 7 bases that match TRBD1. There are 17 residues in the CDR3. CDR1 MGHRA and CDR2 YSYEKL come from the germline V gene. The V gene end was trimmed by 2 bases and the J gene end by 10 bases; junction bases not matched to a gene: 14. CDR3 residues: CASSQPSPDRVTSPLHF. As DNA, the CDR3 is TGCGCCAGCAGCCAACCATCCCCAGACAGGGTAACATCACCCCTCCACTTT.

This chain joins TRBV6-5 and TRBJ1-1; a weak D match, TRBD1 (5 bases). Trimming left V 8 bases short and J 4 bases short, with 11 bases between. Germline V gene lookup returns CDR1 MNHEY and CDR2 SVGAGI. The CDR3 is 12 residues long. The CDR3 bases are TGTGCCAGCTCGCAGGGCCCCACTGAAGCTTTCTTT. Amino acid sequence: CASSQGPTEAFF.

The rearrangement links TRBV10-3 to TRBJ2-7; TRBD1 matches at 7 bases. This CDR3 is built from 13 residues. V was pared by 7 bases and J by 5 bases, with 8 bases of the junction left unmatched. The V gene's germline CDR1 is ENHRY and CDR2 SYGVKD. Here the CDR3 reads CAITRTGADEQYF. CDR3 sequence (DNA): TGTGCCATCACCCGGACAGGAGCGGACGAGCAGTACTTC.

This clone was picked up one time. CDR3 sequence: CASSEEGGSGNTIYF. DNA of the CDR3: TGTGCCAGCAGCGAGGAAGGCGGCTCTGGAAACACCATATATTTT. The chain has TRBV9 and TRBJ1-3; no firm D call. Per germline, CDR1 SGDLS and CDR2 YYNGEE. The CDR3 loop spans 15 amino acids. Trimming left V 3 bases short and J 0 bases short, with 10 bases between.

The chain recombines TRBV4-1 with TRBJ2-3; a possible D gene is TRBD1 (7 bases). CDR3 length: 12 amino acids. From germline, CDR1 is MGHRA and CDR2 YSYEKL. Between the trimmed V and J ends, which lost 8 bases and 6 bases, there was a span of 12 bases. The CDR3 DNA is TGCGCCAGCGGACAGGAGGGGGATACGCAGTATTTT. Its protein product is CASGQEGDTQYF.

The gene calls are TRBV7-9 and TRBJ1-4; D not resolved. Germline V CDR1 and CDR2: SEHNR, FQNEAQ (reference sequence). The CDR3 extends over 15 amino acids. With 2 bases removed from V and 0 bases from J, the gap between germline ends came to 7 bases. The chain's CDR3 is CASSLFTATNEKLFF. The CDR3 nucleotides are TGTGCCAGCAGCTTATTCACTGCAACTAATGAAAAACTGTTTTTT.

The CDR3 protein is CASSHKQGSYEQYF. The CDR3 DNA reads TGCGCCAGCAGCCATAAACAGGGTAGCTATGAGCAGTACTTC. J is TRBJ2-5 and V is TRBV4-1; possibly TRBD1 for D (6 bases). The CDR3 loop spans 14 amino acids. Trimming removed 3 bases at V and 11 bases at J, with 19 bases between. The germline V gene has CDR1 MGHRA and CDR2 YSYEKL.

CDR3 coding DNA: TGTGCCAGCAGCTCTTGGAGCTCCTACAATGAGCAGTTCTTC. Translation gives CASSSWSSYNEQFF. The chain carries TRBV9 and TRBJ2-1; D gene uncertain. V gave up 4 bases and J gave up 0 bases, with 8 bases separating them. CDR1 is SGDLS and CDR2 is YYNGEE in the germline V gene. The CDR3 is 14 amino acids.

V gene TRBV19 combines with J gene TRBJ1-1; TRBD1 matches 7 bases. V shed 3 bases and J 0 bases; nucleotides not matched to a gene: 10. This CDR3 has 17 amino acids. The germline V gene has CDR1 LNHDA and CDR2 SQIVND (reference sequence). The DNA of the CDR3 is TGTGCCAGTAGTATCTCGACCGGACAGGCGATGAACACTGAAGCTTTCTTT. It is translated as CASSISTGQAMNTEAFF. Based on the CDR3 plus reference TRBV19 and TRBJ1-1, the full variable domain is DGGITQSPKYLFRKEGQNVTLSCEQNLNHDAMYWYRQDPGQGLRLIYYSQIVNDFQKGDIAEGYSVSREKKESFPLTVTSAQKNPTAFYLCASSISTGQAMNTEAFFGQGTRLTVV.

This clone was recorded a few times. The CDR3 loop is CASSQGTGWAYGYTF. The CDR3 DNA reads as TGTGCCAGCAGCCAAGGGACAGGGTGGGCCTATGGCTACACCTTC. J is TRBJ1-2 and V is TRBV6-5, with 9 nucleotides matching TRBD1. The CDR3 is 15 residues long. The germline CDR1 and CDR2 sequences are MNHEY and SVGAGI. V shed 6 bases and J 4 bases; nucleotides not matched to a gene: 9.

The chain combines TRBV5-6 with TRBJ1-1; D ambiguous. This CDR3 has 13 residues. V was trimmed by 9 bases and J by 2 bases, leaving 14 bases between them. Germline V gives CDR1 SGHDT, CDR2 YYEEEE. CDR3 amino acids: CATRPRVNTEAFF. CDR3 sequence (DNA): TGTGCCACCCGCCCCCGAGTCAACACTGAAGCTTTCTTT.